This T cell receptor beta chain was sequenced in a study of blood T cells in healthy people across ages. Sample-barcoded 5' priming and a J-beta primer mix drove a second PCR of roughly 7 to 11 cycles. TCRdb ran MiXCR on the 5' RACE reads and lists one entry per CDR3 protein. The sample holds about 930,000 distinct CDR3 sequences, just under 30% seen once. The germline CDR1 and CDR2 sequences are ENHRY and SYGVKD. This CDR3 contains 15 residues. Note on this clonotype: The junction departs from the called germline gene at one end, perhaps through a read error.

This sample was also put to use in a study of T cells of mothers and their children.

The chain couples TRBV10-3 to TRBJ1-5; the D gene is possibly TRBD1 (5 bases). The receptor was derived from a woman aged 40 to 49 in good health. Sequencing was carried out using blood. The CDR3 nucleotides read TGTGCCATCAGTCCTAACGGGGCCGGGAATCGGCCCCAGCATTTT. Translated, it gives CAISPNGAGNRPQHF.